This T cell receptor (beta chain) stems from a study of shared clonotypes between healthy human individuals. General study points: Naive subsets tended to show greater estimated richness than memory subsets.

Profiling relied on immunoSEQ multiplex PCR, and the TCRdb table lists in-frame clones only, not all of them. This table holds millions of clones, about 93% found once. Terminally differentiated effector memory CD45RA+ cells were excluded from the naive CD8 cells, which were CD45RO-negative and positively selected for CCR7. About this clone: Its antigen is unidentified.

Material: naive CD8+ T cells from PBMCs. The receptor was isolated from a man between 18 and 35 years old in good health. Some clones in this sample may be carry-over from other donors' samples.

Here the CDR3 DNA reads TGTGCCAGCAGCCCTAGCTGGGGACAACTGACCGGGGAGCTGTTTTTT. It specifies CASSPSWGQLTGELFF. The chain uses TRBV5-6 and TRBJ2-2; D is perhaps TRBD1 (6 bases). Germline CDR1 reads SGHDT; CDR2 reads YYEEEE. The CDR3 extends over 16 amino acids. V was shortened by 4 bases and J by 5 bases, with 18 bases between the two germline ends.